Listed below are T cell receptor beta chains from one sample, sequenced in a study of technical replicates of blood from several donors. The data were produced by immunoSEQ multiplex PCR, yet TCRdb's version contains in-frame clones alone and is incomplete. The table lists tens of thousands of clones, around 85% of them singletons, with approximately 5.1% in the top ten. Sequenced material: PBMCs. Source of these receptors: a human donor in good health. Some clones in this sample may be carry-over from other donors' samples. Each CDR3 is given with its conserved first and last residue. A D gene is named only where the DNA matches it firmly. Only some rows state a clone size, as once, few, many or a class for expanded clones.

D: .; size: few; V: TRBV5-6; J: TRBJ1-2; CDR3: CASSELGRRSAFGDGYTF; DNA: TGTGCCAGCAGCGAGCTGGGGAGGCGGTCGGCTTTCGGGGATGGCTACACCTTC
D: .; size: .; V: TRBV25-1; J: TRBJ2-3; CDR3: CASGAAGAGTDTQYF; DNA: TGTGCCAGCGGGGCGGCGGGGGCGGGCACAGATACGCAGTATTTT
D: .; size: .; V: TRBV9; J: TRBJ2-1; CDR3: CASSGRGEFGEQFF; DNA: TGTGCCAGCAGCGGGCGCGGGGAGTTCGGTGAGCAGTTCTTC
D: TRBD2; size: once; V: TRBV5-1; J: TRBJ2-5; CDR3: CASSTTGGRETQYF; DNA: TGCGCCAGCAGCACCACGGGGGGACGGGAGACCCAGTACTTC
D: .; size: .; V: TRBV30; J: TRBJ1-5; CDR3: CAWSASFNQPQHF; DNA: TGTGCCTGGAGTGCCTCCTTCAATCAGCCCCAGCATTTT
D: .; size: once; V: TRBV7-2; J: TRBJ2-1; CDR3: CASSLGQINEQFF; DNA: TGTGCCAGCAGCCTGGGACAAATCAATGAGCAGTTCTTC
D: TRBD1; size: .; V: TRBV7-9; J: TRBJ2-7; CDR3: CASSLLTGGSYEQYF; DNA: TGTGCCAGCAGCCTACTGACAGGGGGCTCCTACGAGCAGTACTTC
D: TRBD1; size: .; V: TRBV6-6; J: TRBJ1-5; CDR3: CASSTRTGIENQPQHF; DNA: TGTGCCAGCAGTACCCGGACAGGGATTGAGAATCAGCCCCAGCATTTT
D: TRBD2; size: .; V: TRBV7-9; J: TRBJ2-1; CDR3: CASSSGTSGSRNNEQFF; DNA: TGTGCCAGCAGCTCCGGGACTAGCGGGAGTAGAAACAATGAGCAGTTCTTC
D: .; size: once; V: TRBV5-4; J: TRBJ1-1; CDR3: CASSLQTGGDTEAFF; DNA: TGTGCCAGCAGCCTACAAACCGGCGGGGACACTGAAGCTTTCTTT
D: TRBD1; size: .; V: TRBV25-1; J: TRBJ1-5; CDR3: CASSSQGDGNQPQHF; DNA: TGTGCCAGCAGTTCCCAGGGGGACGGGAATCAGCCCCAGCATTTT
D: .; size: .; V: TRBV5-6; J: TRBJ1-2; CDR3: CASSSAVEDSSNYGYTF; DNA: TGTGCCAGCAGCTCAGCGGTAGAGGACAGTTCTAACTATGGCTACACCTTC
D: TRBD2; size: .; V: TRBV5-4; J: TRBJ2-7; CDR3: CASSPELAVPYEQYF; DNA: TGTGCCAGCAGCCCGGAACTAGCGGTCCCCTACGAGCAGTACTTC
D: .; size: .; V: TRBV18; J: TRBJ2-7; CDR3: CASSLGESGSYEQYF; DNA: TGTGCCAGCTCACTAGGAGAATCAGGGTCCTACGAGCAGTACTTC
D: TRBD1; size: few; V: TRBV27; J: TRBJ1-1; CDR3: CASSLAGGLAEAFF; DNA: TGTGCCAGCAGTTTAGCAGGGGGTTTAGCTGAAGCTTTCTTT
D: TRBD1; size: .; V: TRBV4-1; J: TRBJ2-7; CDR3: CASSQDGQGSYEQYF; DNA: TGCGCCAGCAGCCAAGACGGACAGGGCTCCTACGAGCAGTACTTC
D: .; size: .; V: TRBV4-3; J: TRBJ2-7; CDR3: CASSQDVAVWAGRPYEQYF; DNA: TGCGCCAGCAGCCAAGATGTAGCCGTTTGGGCGGGCCGACCCTACGAGCAGTACTTC
D: TRBD2; size: .; V: TRBV4-3; J: TRBJ2-5; CDR3: CASSQVPFTASGSKETQYF; DNA: TGCGCCAGCAGCCAAGTTCCTTTTACCGCTAGCGGGAGTAAAGAGACCCAGTACTTC
D: .; size: .; V: TRBV2; J: TRBJ2-3; CDR3: CASSVGGAGTDTQYF; DNA: TGTGCCAGCAGTGTAGGGGGGGCAGGGACAGATACGCAGTATTTT
D: TRBD1; size: .; V: TRBV11-1; J: TRBJ2-7; CDR3: CASSYRQGLNEQYF; DNA: TGTGCCAGCAGCTATCGACAGGGTCTCAACGAGCAGTACTTC
D: TRBD1; size: once; V: TRBV6-5; J: TRBJ1-2; CDR3: CASSYGSGQAGHGYTF; DNA: TGTGCCAGCAGTTACGGCTCAGGACAGGCGGGCCATGGCTACACCTTC
D: .; size: .; V: TRBV28; J: TRBJ1-2; CDR3: CASSPTGNYGYTF; DNA: TGTGCCAGCAGTCCGACAGGAAACTATGGCTACACCTTC
D: .; size: .; V: TRBV7-9; J: TRBJ2-7; CDR3: CASSLRGPTYEQYF; DNA: TGTGCCAGCAGCTTGCGGGGTCCCACCTACGAGCAGTACTTC
D: .; size: .; V: TRBV6-5; J: TRBJ2-4; CDR3: CASSYSTSQGIQYF; DNA: TGTGCCAGCAGTTACTCAACTAGCCAGGGCATTCAGTACTTC
D: .; size: .; V: TRBV4-2; J: TRBJ1-2; CDR3: CASSQDRQTPNYGYTF; DNA: TGTGCCAGCAGCCAAGATCGCCAGACACCTAACTATGGCTACACCTTC
D: .; size: .; V: TRBV10-3; J: TRBJ2-2; CDR3: CAIKHGRTEDTGELFF; DNA: TGTGCCATCAAGCATGGACGGACGGAGGACACCGGGGAGCTGTTTTTT
D: TRBD2; size: once; V: TRBV2; J: TRBJ2-1; CDR3: CASRGLVGGNEQFF; DNA: TGTGCCAGCAGGGGACTAGTGGGCGGGAATGAGCAGTTCTTC
D: TRBD2; size: .; V: TRBV7-2; J: TRBJ2-5; CDR3: CASSLMSSGRGQETQYF; DNA: TGTGCCAGCAGCTTAATGAGTAGCGGGAGAGGCCAAGAGACCCAGTACTTC
D: .; size: .; V: TRBV6-1; J: TRBJ2-7; CDR3: CASSEKWTAAYEQYF; DNA: TGTGCCAGCAGTGAAAAATGGACAGCGGCCTACGAGCAGTACTTC
D: .; size: .; V: TRBV19; J: TRBJ1-1; CDR3: CASSIRMRVNTEAFF; DNA: TGTGCCAGTAGTATTCGGATGAGGGTGAACACTGAAGCTTTCTTT
D: TRBD2; size: .; V: TRBV30; J: TRBJ2-7; CDR3: CAWSGGGSSYEQYF; DNA: TGTGCCTGGAGTGGTGGCGGGAGCTCCTACGAGCAGTACTTC
D: .; size: many; V: TRBV5-1; J: TRBJ1-1; CDR3: CASSQEFQGGTEAFF; DNA: TGCGCCAGCAGCCAAGAATTTCAGGGAGGCACTGAAGCTTTCTTT
D: .; size: .; V: TRBV12-5; J: TRBJ2-5; CDR3: CASGLGRLHQETQYF; DNA: TGTGCTAGTGGTTTGGGCAGGCTTCACCAAGAGACCCAGTACTTC
D: .; size: .; V: TRBV5-5; J: TRBJ1-1; CDR3: CASTIRGLGNTEAFF; DNA: TGTGCCAGCACCATTCGGGGATTGGGGAACACTGAAGCTTTCTTT
D: .; size: .; V: TRBV5-1; J: TRBJ2-1; CDR3: CASSLSGGFNEQFF; DNA: TGCGCCAGCAGCTTGTCTGGGGGGTTCAATGAGCAGTTCTTC
D: .; size: .; V: TRBV6-1; J: TRBJ2-7; CDR3: CASSLGGAIPYEQYF; DNA: TGTGCCAGCAGTCTTGGAGGGGCCATCCCCTACGAGCAGTACTTC
D: TRBD2; size: .; V: TRBV5-6; J: TRBJ2-1; CDR3: CASCSGRALNEQFF; DNA: TGTGCCAGCTGTAGCGGGAGGGCCCTCAATGAGCAGTTCTTC